What follows are 18 T cell receptor beta chains derived from one specimen sequenced in a study of blood T cells in healthy people across ages. Sample-barcoded 5' priming and a J-beta primer mix drove a second PCR of roughly 7 to 11 cycles. One entry per CDR3 protein, called by TCRdb with MiXCR from the 5' RACE reads. Among fewer than 2 million distinct CDR3 sequences listed, approximately 40% were seen once. Input material: blood. The receptors stem from a human donor in good health.

This clonotype was recorded many times. This chain joins TRBV20-1 and TRBJ2-7; 7 bases are a match to TRBD1. This CDR3 spans 14 amino acids. The ends lost 5 bases at V and 0 bases at J; junction bases unmatched: 7. The germline gives CDR1 DFQATT, CDR2 SNEGSKA (reference sequence). CDR3 region: CSARGTVSSYEQYF. CDR3 DNA sequence: TGCAGTGCTCGTGGGACAGTTAGCTCCTACGAGCAGTACTTC.

V is TRBV14 and J is TRBJ2-1, with D hard to call. The CDR3 extends over 16 amino acids. Looked up from germline, CDR1 is SGHDN and CDR2 is FVKESK. The V end was cut by 1 base, the J end by 0 bases, with 10 bases between. The CDR3 nucleotides are TGTGCCAGCAGCCAAGGATGGTTAAGCTCCTACAATGAGCAGTTCTTC. It yields the protein CASSQGWLSSYNEQFF.

This clonotype has only a few counts. V and J are TRBV11-2 and TRBJ1-1; TRBD1 matches 7 bases. Germline V CDR1 and CDR2: SGHAT, FQNNGV. The CDR3 is 15 amino acids. Trimming at V came to 5 bases and at J to 4 bases, leaving 10 bases not matched to a gene. The CDR3, as DNA: TGTGCCAGCAGCGTAAGACAGGGTGTGAGCACTGAAGCTTTCTTT. It is translated as CASSVRQGVSTEAFF.

This chain uses TRBV2 with TRBJ2-1, with 7 bases lining up with TRBD2. This CDR3 comprises 16 residues. With 6 bases clipped from V and 1 base from J, the junction kept 9 bases outside the gene matches. From germline, CDR1 is SNHLY and CDR2 FYNNEI. The CDR3 DNA is TGTGCCAGCAGGGGCCAGCGGGGAAGGTCCTACAATGAGCAGTTCTTC. As protein: CASRGQRGRSYNEQFF.

This clonotype was seen repeatedly, ten times or more. The rearrangement links TRBV10-3 to TRBJ2-6; D is undetermined. CDR1 is ENHRY and CDR2 is SYGVKD in the germline V gene. The CDR3 is 14 amino acids. V dropped 3 bases and J dropped 4 bases, with 7 bases sitting between them. The CDR3 DNA reads as TGTGCCATCAGTGACGCCCAGGGGGCCAACGTCCTGACTTTC. Amino acids: CAISDAQGANVLTF.

V usage is TRBV7-9 and J usage is TRBJ2-3; 10 positions agree with TRBD1. The V and J ends lost 8 bases and 2 bases, in that order; junction bases with no gene match: 7. CDR1 SEHNR and CDR2 FQNEAQ come from the germline V gene (reference sequence). The CDR3 extends over 15 amino acids. The CDR3 reads CASYQTGGYTDTQYF. CDR3 DNA sequence: TGTGCCAGCTACCAGACAGGGGGCTACACAGATACGCAGTATTTT.

This clonotype has a handful of counts. The chain carries TRBV7-2 and TRBJ2-7; D is unresolved. V was trimmed by 2 bases and J by 6 bases, leaving 11 bases between them. Germline V gene data show CDR1 as SGHTA and CDR2 as FQGNSA. The CDR3 is 13 amino acids. The CDR3: CASSLMGIGEQYF. CDR3 coding DNA: TGTGCCAGCAGCTTAATGGGGATAGGCGAGCAGTACTTC.

In its sample, this clonotype was seen a few times. The chain carries TRBV13 and TRBJ2-1; D ambiguous. The germline CDR1 and CDR2 sequences are PRHDT and FYEKMQ (reference sequence). With 6 bases removed from V and 3 bases from J, the gap between germline ends came to 12 bases. The CDR3 has 14 residues. The CDR3 DNA reads as TGTGCCAGCAGTCGCCGTATGGACTACAATGAGCAGTTCTTC. Translation gives CASSRRMDYNEQFF.

This chain joins TRBV7-2 and TRBJ2-5, with D possibly matching TRBD2 (7 bases). This CDR3 region has 15 residues. V was cut by 2 bases and J by 6 bases, with 16 bases left in between. The germline V gene has CDR1 SGHTA and CDR2 FQGNSA. The CDR3 DNA reads TGTGCCAGCAGCTTATCGGCAGGGCGGGGGCAGACCCAGTACTTC. It specifies CASSLSAGRGQTQYF. The variable domain in full, with the rest retrieved from reference TRBV7-2 and TRBJ2-5, is GAGVSQSPSNKVTEKGKDVELRCDPISGHTALYWYRQSLGQGLEFLIYFQGNSAPDKSGLPSDRFSAERTGGSVSTLTIQRTQQEDSAVYLCASSLSAGRGQTQYFGPGTRLLVL.

A few counts support this clonotype. V gene TRBV4-2 combines with J gene TRBJ2-4; the match to TRBD2 covers 14 bases. The CDR3 has 17 residues. Germline V lookup: CDR1 LGHNA, CDR2 YNFKEQ. Trimming cost V 1 base and J 8 bases; bases outside gene matches: 7. The CDR3 loop is CASSQGTTSGGADIQYF. CDR3 nucleotide sequence: TGTGCCAGCAGCCAAGGAACGACTAGCGGGGGGGCAGACATTCAGTACTTC.

This chain links TRBV10-3 with TRBJ1-2, with a possible D match to TRBD1 (5 bases). With 6 bases removed from V and 5 bases from J, the gap between germline ends came to 13 bases. The CDR3 sequence is 13 residues long. Germline CDR1 is ENHRY and CDR2 is SYGVKD. The CDR3, as DNA: TGTGCCATCAGCGCCGGGACCGAGTATGGCTACACCTTC. Translation gives CAISAGTEYGYTF.

This sequence joins TRBV7-8 and TRBJ2-7; D is possibly TRBD2 (7 bases). In germline, CDR1 is SGHVS, CDR2 FQNEAQ. V lost 1 base, J lost 2 bases, and 12 bases lay in between. This CDR3 has 15 residues. DNA for the CDR3: TGTGCCAGCAGCTTAGGACGGGGGGCCGCCTACGAGCAGTACTTC. It translates to CASSLGRGAAYEQYF.

This clonotype was detected a few times. The genes are TRBV3-1 and TRBJ2-1; D might be TRBD1 (5 bases). The CDR3 has 16 residues. V lost 1 base to trimming and J lost 7 bases, with 17 bases between them. Per germline, CDR1 LGHDT and CDR2 YNNKEL (reference sequence). The CDR3 coding sequence is TGTGCCAGCAGCCAAGTCAGGTCTTGGGGCCTAAATGAGCAGTTCTTC. The encoded protein is CASSQVRSWGLNEQFF.

This clonotype occurred a few times. This rearrangement joins TRBV12-3 or TRBV12-4 to TRBJ2-7, with D perhaps matching TRBD2 (6 bases). The CDR3 has 14 residues. V lost 5 bases and J 3 bases, leaving 14 bases between the germline ends. The CDR3 protein is CASSPPGLDYEQYF. CDR3 bases: TGTGCCAGCAGTCCCCCGGGACTTGACTACGAGCAGTACTTC.

The CDR3 DNA follows: TGTGCCAGCAGCTTCCAAACCCGGACAGGGGAGGAAAGATACAATGAGCAGTTCTTC. It yields the protein CASSFQTRTGEERYNEQFF. The chain links TRBV7-9 to TRBJ2-1; 9 nucleotides line up with TRBD1. The CDR3 has 19 residues. Unmatched junction bases numbered 16, after V lost 3 bases and J lost 4 bases. The germline gives CDR1 SEHNR, CDR2 FQNEAQ (reference sequence).

The gene calls are TRBV13 and TRBJ2-2; 10 bases fit TRBD1. The germline CDR1 and CDR2 sequences are PRHDT and FYEKMQ (reference sequence). The trim removed 6 bases at V and 5 bases at J, leaving 6 bases unmatched. The CDR3 totals 15 residues. CDR3 DNA: TGTGCCAGCAGTTCGGGACAGGGGAAAACCGGGGAGCTGTTTTTT. Its translation: CASSSGQGKTGELFF.

This chain's CDR3 is CAAGGRGSPSYNEQFF. CDR3 in DNA: TGTGCCGCTGGGGGGAGGGGTTCCCCCTCCTACAATGAGCAGTTCTTC. The J gene is TRBJ2-1, the V gene TRBV10-3; TRBD2 agrees at 7 bases. V lost 11 bases to trimming and J lost 0 bases; unmatched junction nucleotides: 13. The length of the CDR3 is 16 residues. Looked up from germline, CDR1 is ENHRY and CDR2 is SYGVKD.

Worth noting for this clonotype: This may come from a read error, since a much larger clone is one base off. The genes are TRBV29-1 and TRBJ2-5; 9 bases match TRBD2. The ends lost 6 bases at V and 7 bases at J; junction bases unmatched: 12. This CDR3 spans 14 amino acids. Germline V gives CDR1 SQVTM, CDR2 ANQGSEA. CDR3 region: CSVQRAGGRRTQYF. The CDR3, as DNA: TGCAGCGTCCAACGAGCGGGGGGACGTAGGACCCAGTACTTC.